The T cell receptor beta chain described here comes from a study of CXCR3-negative and CXCR3-positive naive CD8 T cells. The CDR3 contains 19 residues. TRB cDNA libraries were made by UMI-labeled 5' RACE. For each CDR3 protein, TCRdb gives one entry from its re-call of the 5' RACE reads, without DNA. In total, the table holds about 48,000 distinct CDR3 sequences. Study findings and constraints: The naive subsets expressed comparable surface CD5, and the authors inferred TCR strength from TRB CDR3 properties. Naive CXCR3-negative and CXCR3-positive cells had similar TRBV-TRBJ usage; memory differed. Both naive subsets had comparably high diversity; memory CD8+ cells much lower.

With around 300,000 cells each, the CD8+ T cell subsets were individually sorted in triplicate. As to this clonotype: Its target is unknown.

The TCR originated in a human donor in good health. Some clones in this sample may be carry-over from other donors' samples. The chain is built from TRBV21-1 and TRBJ2-6; TCRdb reports TRBD2, a call that lacks DNA to check it against. TRBV21-1 is a known pseudogene. Specimen: memory CD8+ T cells from blood. The CDR3 here is CASSAFLGDYISGANVLTF.